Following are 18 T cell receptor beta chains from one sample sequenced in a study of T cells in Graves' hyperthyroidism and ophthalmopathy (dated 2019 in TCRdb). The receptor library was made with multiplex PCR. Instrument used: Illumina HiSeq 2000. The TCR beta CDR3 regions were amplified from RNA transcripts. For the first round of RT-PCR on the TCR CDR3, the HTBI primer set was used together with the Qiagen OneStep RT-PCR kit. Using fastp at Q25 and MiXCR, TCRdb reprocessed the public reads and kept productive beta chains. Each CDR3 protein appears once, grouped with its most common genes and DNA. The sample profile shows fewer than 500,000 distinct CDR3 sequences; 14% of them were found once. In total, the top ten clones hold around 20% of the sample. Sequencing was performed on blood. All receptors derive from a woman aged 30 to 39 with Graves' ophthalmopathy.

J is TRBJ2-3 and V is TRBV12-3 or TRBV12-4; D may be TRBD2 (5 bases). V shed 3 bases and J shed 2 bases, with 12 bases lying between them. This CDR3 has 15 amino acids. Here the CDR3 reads CASSFGARDTDTQYF. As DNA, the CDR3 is TGTGCCAGCAGTTTCGGAGCGAGGGACACAGATACGCAGTATTTT.

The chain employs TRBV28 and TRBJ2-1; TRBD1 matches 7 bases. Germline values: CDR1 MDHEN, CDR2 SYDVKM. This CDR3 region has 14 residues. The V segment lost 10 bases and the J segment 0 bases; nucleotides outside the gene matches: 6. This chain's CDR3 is CAINTGDSYNEQFF. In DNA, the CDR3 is TGTGCCATTAACACAGGGGACTCCTACAATGAGCAGTTCTTC.

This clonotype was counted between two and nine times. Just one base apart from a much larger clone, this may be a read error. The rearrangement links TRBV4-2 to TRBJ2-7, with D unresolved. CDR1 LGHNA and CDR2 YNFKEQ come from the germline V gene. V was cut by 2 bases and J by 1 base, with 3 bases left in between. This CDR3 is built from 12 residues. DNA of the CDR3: TGTGCCAGCAGCCAACCTTCCTACGAGCAGTACTTC. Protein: CASSQPSYEQYF.

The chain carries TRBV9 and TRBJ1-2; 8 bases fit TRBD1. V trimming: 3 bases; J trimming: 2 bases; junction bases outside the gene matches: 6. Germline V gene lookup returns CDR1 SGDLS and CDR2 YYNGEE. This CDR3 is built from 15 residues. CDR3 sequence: CASSATTGENYGYTF. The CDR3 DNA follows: TGTGCCAGCAGCGCCACGACAGGGGAAAACTATGGCTACACCTTC.

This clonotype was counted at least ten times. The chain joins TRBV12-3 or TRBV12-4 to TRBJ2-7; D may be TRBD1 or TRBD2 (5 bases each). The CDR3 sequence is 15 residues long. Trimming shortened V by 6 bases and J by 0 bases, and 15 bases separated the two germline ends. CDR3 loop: CASRGRDGSSYEQYF. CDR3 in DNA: TGTGCCAGCAGGGGCCGGGACGGAAGCTCCTACGAGCAGTACTTC.

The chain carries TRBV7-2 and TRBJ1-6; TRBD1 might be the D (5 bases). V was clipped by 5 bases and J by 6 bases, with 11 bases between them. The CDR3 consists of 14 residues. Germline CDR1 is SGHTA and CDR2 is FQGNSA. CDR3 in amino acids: CASSRDSTNSPLHF. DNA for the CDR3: TGTGCCAGCAGCAGGGACTCAACTAATTCACCCCTCCACTTT. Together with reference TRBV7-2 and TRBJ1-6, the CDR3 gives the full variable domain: GAGVSQSPSNKVTEKGKDVELRCDPISGHTALYWYRQSLGQGLEFLIYFQGNSAPDKSGLPSDRFSAERTGGSVSTLTIQRTQQEDSAVYLCASSRDSTNSPLHFGNGTRLTVT.

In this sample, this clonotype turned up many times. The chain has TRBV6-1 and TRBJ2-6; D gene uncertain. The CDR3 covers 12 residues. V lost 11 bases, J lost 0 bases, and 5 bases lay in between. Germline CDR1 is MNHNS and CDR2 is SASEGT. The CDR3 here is CAAISGANVLTF. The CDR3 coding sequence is TGTGCCGCAATCTCTGGGGCCAACGTCCTGACTTTC.

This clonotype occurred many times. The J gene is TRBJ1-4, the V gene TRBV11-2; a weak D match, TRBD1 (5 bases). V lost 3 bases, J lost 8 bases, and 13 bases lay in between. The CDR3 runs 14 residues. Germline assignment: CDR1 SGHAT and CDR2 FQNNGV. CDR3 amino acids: CASSFPRAGEKLFF. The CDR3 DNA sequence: TGTGCCAGCAGCTTCCCCAGGGCGGGCGAAAAACTGTTTTTT.

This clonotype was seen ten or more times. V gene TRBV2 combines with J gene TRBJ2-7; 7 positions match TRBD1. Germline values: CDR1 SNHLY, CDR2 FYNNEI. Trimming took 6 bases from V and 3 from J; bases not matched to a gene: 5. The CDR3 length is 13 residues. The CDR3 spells CASSRDSVYEQYF. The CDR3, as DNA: TGTGCCAGCAGCAGGGACAGTGTCTACGAGCAGTACTTC.

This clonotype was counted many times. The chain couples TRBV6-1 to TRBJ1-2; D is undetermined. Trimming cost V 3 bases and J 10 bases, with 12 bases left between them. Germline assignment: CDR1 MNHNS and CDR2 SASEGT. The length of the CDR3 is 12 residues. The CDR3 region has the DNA TGTGCCAGCAGTGATCCCCCAGCATCCTACACCTTC. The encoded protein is CASSDPPASYTF.

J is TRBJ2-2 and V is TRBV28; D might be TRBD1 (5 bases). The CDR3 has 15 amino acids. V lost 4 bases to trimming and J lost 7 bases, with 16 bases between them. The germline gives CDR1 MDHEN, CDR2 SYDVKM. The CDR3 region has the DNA TGTGCCAGCAGTTCACCTAATCAGGGCGGCGGGGAGCTGTTTTTT. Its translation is CASSSPNQGGGELFF.

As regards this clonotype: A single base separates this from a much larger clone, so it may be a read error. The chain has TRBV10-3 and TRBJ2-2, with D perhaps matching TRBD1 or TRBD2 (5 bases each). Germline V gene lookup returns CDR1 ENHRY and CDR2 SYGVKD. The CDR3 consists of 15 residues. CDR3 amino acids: CAISEDRANTGELLF. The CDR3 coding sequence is TGTGCCATCAGTGAGGACAGAGCGAACACCGGGGAGCTGCTTTTT.

CDR3 residues: CASSLGGPNEQFF. The CDR3 region has the DNA TGTGCCAGCAGCTTGGGGGGTCCCAATGAGCAGTTCTTC. The chain joins TRBV5-6 to TRBJ2-1; D is unclear. The CDR3 is 13 residues long. The germline V and J ends were trimmed by 0 bases and 6 bases, with 7 bases remaining between them. The germline V gene has CDR1 SGHDT and CDR2 YYEEEE.

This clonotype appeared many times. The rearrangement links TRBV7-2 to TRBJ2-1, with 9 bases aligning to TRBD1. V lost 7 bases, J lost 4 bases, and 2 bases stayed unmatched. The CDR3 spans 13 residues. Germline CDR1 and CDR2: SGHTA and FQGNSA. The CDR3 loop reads CASTGQGYNEQFF. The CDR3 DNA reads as TGTGCCAGCACCGGACAGGGGTACAATGAGCAGTTCTTC.

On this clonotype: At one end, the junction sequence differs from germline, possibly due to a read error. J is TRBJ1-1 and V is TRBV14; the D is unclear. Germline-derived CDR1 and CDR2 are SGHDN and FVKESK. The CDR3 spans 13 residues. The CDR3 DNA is TGTGCCAGCAGCCAAGTGGGGAACACTGACGCTTTCTTT. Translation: CASSQVGNTDAFF.

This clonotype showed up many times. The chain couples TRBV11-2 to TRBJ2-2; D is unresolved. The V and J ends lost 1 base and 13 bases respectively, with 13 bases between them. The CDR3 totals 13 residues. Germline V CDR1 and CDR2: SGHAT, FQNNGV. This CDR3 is CASSLGLRKWLFF. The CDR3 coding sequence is TGTGCCAGCAGCTTAGGACTCAGGAAATGGCTGTTTTTT.

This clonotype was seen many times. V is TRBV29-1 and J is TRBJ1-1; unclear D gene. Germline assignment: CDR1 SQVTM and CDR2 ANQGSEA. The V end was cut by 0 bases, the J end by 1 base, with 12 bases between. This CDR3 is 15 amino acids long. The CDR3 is CSVEDLGSPNTEAFF. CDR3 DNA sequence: TGCAGCGTTGAAGATCTTGGGTCTCCGAACACTGAAGCTTTCTTT.

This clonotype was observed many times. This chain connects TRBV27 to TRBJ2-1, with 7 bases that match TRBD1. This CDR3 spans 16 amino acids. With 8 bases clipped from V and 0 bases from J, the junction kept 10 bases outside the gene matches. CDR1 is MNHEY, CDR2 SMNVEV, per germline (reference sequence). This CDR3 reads CASHETGWSSYNEQFF. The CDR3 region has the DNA TGTGCCAGCCACGAGACAGGGTGGAGCTCCTACAATGAGCAGTTCTTC.